The next 5 T cell receptor beta chains were all read from a single sample in a study of post-analysis software for immune sequencing data. Study-wide results and caveats: The five TRBV segments detected at higher frequency in patients than in controls included TRBV5-6, TRBV5-1 and TRBV20-1.

No cognate antigen is known for these TCRs. Libraries were made from TCR beta cDNA, and they carried unique molecular identifiers. TCRdb redid the calling of the PCR reads with MiXCR, one entry per CDR3 protein. Found here are 550,000 to 700,000 distinct CDR3 sequences, about 40% of them singletons; the top ten hold under 2%. Sequences were obtained from blood. All receptors derive from a girl aged 5 to 17 with multiple sclerosis.

This clonotype has more than one count but fewer than ten. The chain has TRBV12-3 or TRBV12-4 and TRBJ2-3, with 11 bases matching TRBD2. After removal of 7 bases from V and 5 bases from J, the junction contained 5 bases not matched to a gene. The CDR3 extends over 14 amino acids. The CDR3 reads CASNLAGGLDTQYF. CDR3 nucleotides: TGTGCCAGCAATCTAGCGGGGGGACTAGATACGCAGTATTTT.

This clonotype has only a few counts. This sequence joins TRBV7-2 and TRBJ1-2; D gene ambiguous. Germline V lookup: CDR1 SGHTA, CDR2 FQGNSA. The germline V and J ends were trimmed by 5 bases and 3 bases, with 10 bases remaining between them. The CDR3 covers 13 residues. CDR3 protein: CASSPPNDYGYTF. DNA of the CDR3: TGTGCCAGCAGCCCCCCCAATGACTATGGCTACACCTTC.

The gene calls are TRBV21-1 and TRBJ1-1. TRBV21-1 is designated a pseudogene. CDR3 length: 16 amino acids. The CDR3 bases are TGTGCCAGCAGCAAAGCGCTGGGAGGGTCGGACACTGAAGCTTTCTTT. Its translation is CASSKALGGSDTEAFF.

This chain connects TRBV20-1 to TRBJ2-4; 8 bases align to TRBD1. The tail of the sequence fits TRBJ2-7 better, so the J call may be wrong. The V gene's germline CDR1 is DFQATT and CDR2 SNEGSKA (reference sequence). The CDR3 length is 13 residues. The CDR3 protein is CSASRGRFNEQYF. CDR3 DNA sequence: TGCAGTGCTAGCAGGGGGCGATTTAACGAGCAGTACTTC.

This clonotype occurred many times. This chain uses TRBV6-4 with TRBJ2-2; D is undetermined. This CDR3 has 13 residues. V was cut by 3 bases and J by 1 base, with 3 bases left in between. Germline loops: CDR1 MRHNA, CDR2 SNTAGT. CDR3 region: CASSEGNTGELFF. The DNA of the CDR3 is TGTGCCAGCAGTGAGGGGAACACCGGGGAGCTGTTTTTT.